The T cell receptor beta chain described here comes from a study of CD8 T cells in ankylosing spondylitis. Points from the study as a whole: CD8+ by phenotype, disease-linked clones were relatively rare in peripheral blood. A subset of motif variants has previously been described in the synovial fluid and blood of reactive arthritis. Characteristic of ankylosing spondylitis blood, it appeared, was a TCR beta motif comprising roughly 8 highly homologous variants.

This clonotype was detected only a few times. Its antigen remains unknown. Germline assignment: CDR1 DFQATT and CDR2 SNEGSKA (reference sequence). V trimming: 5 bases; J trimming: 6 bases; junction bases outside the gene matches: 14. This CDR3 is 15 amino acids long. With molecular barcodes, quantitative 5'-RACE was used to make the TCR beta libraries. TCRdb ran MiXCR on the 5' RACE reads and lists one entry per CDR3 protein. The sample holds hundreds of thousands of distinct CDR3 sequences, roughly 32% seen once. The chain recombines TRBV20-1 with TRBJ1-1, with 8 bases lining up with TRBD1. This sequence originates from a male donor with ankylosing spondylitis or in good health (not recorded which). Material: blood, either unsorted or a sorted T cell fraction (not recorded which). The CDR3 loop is CSAQIPDRVGAEAFF. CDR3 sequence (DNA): TGCAGTGCTCAAATACCGGACAGGGTAGGAGCTGAAGCTTTCTTT.